Listed below are T cell receptor beta chains from one sample, sequenced in a study of T cell responses to AZD1222 COVID-19 vaccine. The repertoire was sequenced with immunoSEQ multiplex PCR; TCRdb's copy has only in-frame clones and lacks some. The sample contains tens of thousands of clones, roughly 85% of which appear only once. The material was peripheral blood, obtained on day 0 of AZD1222 vaccination. The source of these receptors is an adult in good health. Each CDR3 is given with its conserved first and last residue. D genes are given only for firm matches.

J gene	D gene	V gene	CDR3 protein	CDR3 DNA
TRBJ1-4	-	TRBV2	CASSERGGEKLFF	TGTGCCAGCAGTGAGAGGGGAGGGGAAAAACTGTTTTTT
TRBJ2-1	-	TRBV5-5	CASSLGQAMWKFF	TGTGCCAGCAGCTTGGGACAGGCTATGTGGAAGTTCTTC
TRBJ2-2	-	TRBV30	CAWSFLSPGELFF	TGTGCCTGGAGTTTTCTGTCTCCCGGGGAGCTGTTTTTT
TRBJ1-3	-	TRBV15	CATSDGPTNTIYF	TGTGCCACCAGCGACGGACCGACGAACACCATATATTTT
TRBJ1-1	TRBD1	TRBV29-1	CSGEPMDRVGAFF	TGCAGCGGTGAACCCATGGACAGGGTCGGGGCTTTCTTT
TRBJ1-5	TRBD1	TRBV2	CASSERTGPNQPQHF	TGTGCCAGCAGTGAGCGGACAGGGCCCAATCAGCCCCAGCATTTT
TRBJ1-1	-	TRBV30	CAWSVPGGRTEAFF	TGTGCCTGGAGTGTACCTGGGGGAAGGACTGAAGCTTTCTTT
TRBJ2-7	TRBD2	TRBV29-1	CSVDGGEPYEQYF	TGCAGCGTTGATGGGGGGGAACCCTACGAGCAGTACTTC
TRBJ2-7	-	TRBV15	CATSSRVGGGEQYF	TGTGCCACCAGCAGCCGGGTGGGAGGGGGCGAGCAGTACTTC
TRBJ1-1	-	TRBV29-1	CSVGHAGSTEAFF	TGCAGCGTTGGGCACGCAGGGAGCACTGAAGCTTTCTTT